This TCR beta chain came from a study of OX40 agonist ivuxolimab in advanced cancers. Germline loops: CDR1 SEHNR, CDR2 FQNEAQ (reference sequence). There are 10 residues in the CDR3. The V gene lost 3 bases and the J gene lost 8 bases, with 3 bases spanning the gap. The assay was immunoSEQ multiplex PCR, and TCRdb's table has in-frame clones only and misses some. The table lists tens of thousands of clones, approximately 79% of them singletons. The study sampled blood at baseline, cycle 4 day 1, and cycle 7 day 1. This clone has only a few counts. The source was CD4+ or CD8+ T cells sorted from blood, collected in a trial of the OX40 agonist ivuxolimab. This TCR was sampled from an adult with an advanced solid tumor such as melanoma, head and neck, liver or kidney cancer. The rearrangement uses TRBV7-9 and TRBJ2-3; D not certain. The CDR3 reads CASSLGTQYF. CDR3 in DNA: TGTGCCAGCAGCTTGGGTACGCAGTATTTT.